The present TCR beta chain was sequenced within a study of blood T cells in healthy people across ages. With respect to this clonotype: What it binds is not known.

With a J-beta primer mix and a sample-barcoded 5' primer, a second PCR ran about 7 to 12 cycles. One entry per CDR3 protein results from TCRdb running MiXCR on the 5' RACE reads. The table lists 1.5 million to 2 million distinct CDR3 sequences, 28% of them singletons. A minimum of 7 million PBMCs was isolated per sample. Whole-study results and caveats: Samples with more naive T cells showed higher observed beta diversity. Donor CMV infection status was unknown, possibly confounding age-related changes in expanded clonotypes. The authors considered diversity estimates from one million T cells to be underestimates.

Germline V CDR1 and CDR2: SGHRS, YFSETQ. V was cut by 6 bases and J by 0 bases, with 12 bases left in between. The CDR3 runs to 15 residues. The chain has TRBV5-1 and TRBJ2-2; D not resolved. This TCR derives from a woman aged 30 to 39 in good health. Sequencing was performed on blood. The CDR3 DNA is TGCGCCAGCACCGTAGGGTCTACGAACACCGGGGAGCTGTTTTTT. Its translation: CASTVGSTNTGELFF. The full variable domain, in which reference TRBV5-1 and TRBJ2-2 provide the parts outside the CDR3, is KAGVTQTPRYLIKTRGQQVTLSCSPISGHRSVSWYQQTPGQGLQFLFEYFSETQRNKGNFPGRFSGRQFSNSRSEMNVSTLELGDSALYLCASTVGSTNTGELFFGEGSRLTVL.